These 25 T cell receptor beta chains share one sample of origin, sequenced in a study of blood T cells in healthy people across ages. Primers used in a second PCR of about 6 to 12 cycles were a sample-barcoded 5' primer and a J-beta primer mix. TCRdb re-called the 5' RACE reads through MiXCR, storing one row per CDR3 protein. The sample holds 850,000 to 1,300,000 distinct CDR3 sequences, less than 50% seen once. Sequencing was done on a sample of blood. All receptors derive from a woman aged 55-75 years in good health.

This clonotype was observed a few times. This chain links TRBV7-2 with TRBJ2-3; 11 bases are shared with TRBD2. The CDR3 has 15 amino acids. V dropped 5 bases and J dropped 7; count of bases not matched to a gene: 8. CDR1 is SGHTA, CDR2 FQGNSA, per germline. CDR3 region: CASSTTSGTSNTQYF. The CDR3 DNA sequence: TGTGCCAGCAGCACGACTAGCGGGACTTCCAATACGCAGTATTTT.

CDR3 DNA sequence: TGCGCCAGCAGCCAAGGACAGGACAGCACCATATATTTT. Amino acids: CASSQGQDSTIYF. The chain has TRBV4-1 and TRBJ1-3, with TRBD1 as a possible D gene (6 bases). Trimming removed 1 base at V and 9 bases at J, with 10 bases between. The CDR3 totals 13 residues. Germline V gives CDR1 MGHRA, CDR2 YSYEKL.

The V and J genes are TRBV4-1 and TRBJ2-7; 13 bases are shared with TRBD2. Unmatched junction bases numbered 4, after V lost 1 base and J lost 7 bases. This CDR3 comprises 15 residues. In germline, CDR1 is MGHRA, CDR2 YSYEKL. The CDR3 here is CASSQALAGGREQYF. CDR3 nucleotides: TGCGCCAGCAGCCAAGCACTAGCGGGAGGGCGAGAGCAGTACTTC.

The V gene is TRBV7-8, the J gene TRBJ2-3; TRBD1 matches 8 bases. Germline V gene sequence: CDR1 SGHVS, CDR2 FQNEAQ. The V segment lost 4 bases and the J segment 4 bases; nucleotides outside the gene matches: 4. The CDR3 totals 14 residues. CDR3 loop: CASSWTGQADTQYF. In nucleotides, the CDR3 is TGTGCCAGCAGCTGGACAGGGCAGGCAGATACGCAGTATTTT.

V and J are TRBV20-1 and TRBJ2-5, with D possibly matching TRBD2 (5 bases). The J call could be wrong; TRBJ2-4 is a better fit for the DNA end. The CDR3 extends over 14 amino acids. Germline V CDR1 and CDR2: DFQATT, SNEGSKA (reference sequence). Written as DNA, the CDR3 is TGCAGTGCTAGAGATAGGCTAGCTGGAAACATTCAGTACTTC. Its translation: CSARDRLAGNIQYF.

This rearrangement joins TRBV20-1 to TRBJ1-5, with 11 nucleotides matching TRBD1. CDR1 and CDR2 from the germline V gene are DFQATT and SNEGSKA (reference sequence). The CDR3 consists of 16 residues. Trimming took 6 bases from V and 1 from J; bases not matched to a gene: 8. Written as DNA, the CDR3 is TGCAGTGCCGGACAGGGGGCTGCAGTAAGCAATCAGCCCCAGCATTTT. Amino acid sequence: CSAGQGAAVSNQPQHF.

In this sample, this clonotype turned up a few times. This chain links TRBV13 with TRBJ2-7; tentatively, D is TRBD2 (6 bases). The CDR3 has 16 amino acids. The germline gives CDR1 PRHDT, CDR2 FYEKMQ (reference sequence). Trimming left V 6 bases short and J 3 bases short, with 21 bases between. CDR3 amino acids: CASRTTNGTASYEQYF. In DNA, the CDR3 is TGTGCCAGCAGAACCACAAATGGGACTGCTAGCTACGAGCAGTACTTC.

The chain employs TRBV7-9 and TRBJ1-2; 7 bases align to TRBD1. Germline V gene sequence: CDR1 SEHNR, CDR2 FQNEAQ (reference sequence). Unmatched junction bases numbered 7, after V lost 4 bases and J lost 2 bases. This CDR3 has 15 residues. This CDR3 is CASSSFQGGNYGYTF. The CDR3 bases are TGTGCCAGCAGCTCTTTTCAGGGGGGAAACTATGGCTACACCTTC.

This clonotype was seen repeatedly, ten times or more. The chain employs TRBV10-1 and TRBJ2-3; 7 bases fit TRBD2. The V gene's germline CDR1 is WNHNN and CDR2 SYGVQD (reference sequence). CDR3 length: 18 residues. The ends lost 2 bases at V and 0 bases at J; junction bases unmatched: 11. The CDR3 nucleotides are TGCGCCAGCAGTGAGCGGGCTAGCGGACAAACTAGCACAGATACGCAGTATTTT. This codes for CASSERASGQTSTDTQYF.

This clonotype has a single count. J is TRBJ2-5 and V is TRBV3-1, with 10 bases identical to TRBD1. The CDR3 length is 17 residues. After removal of 1 base from V and 5 bases from J, the junction contained 10 bases not matched to a gene. Germline-derived CDR1 and CDR2 are LGHDT and YNNKEL (reference sequence). CDR3 in DNA: TGTGCCAGCAGCCAAGGAAAAGGGACAGGGGCAGGGGAGACCCAGTACTTC. Translating gives CASSQGKGTGAGETQYF.

This clonotype turned up a few times. The chain has TRBV6-2 or TRBV6-3 and TRBJ2-7; the match to TRBD2 covers 13 bases. J lost 0 bases, V lost 2 bases, and 10 bases had no gene match. The CDR3 spans 19 residues. Germline CDR1 is MNHEY and CDR2 is SVGEGT. CDR3 loop: CASSYPRTSGSGSSYEQYF. CDR3 coding DNA: TGTGCCAGCAGTTACCCCCGGACTAGCGGGAGCGGGAGCTCCTACGAGCAGTACTTC.

This clonotype was picked up a small number of times. The chain carries TRBV20-1 and TRBJ2-7; D possibly corresponds to TRBD2 (5 bases). V lost 7 bases and J lost 4, with 23 bases in between. Germline CDR1 and CDR2: DFQATT and SNEGSKA (reference sequence). The CDR3 covers 15 residues. The CDR3 here is CSVRSGPLSQYEQYF. The DNA of the CDR3 is TGCAGTGTCAGGAGCGGCCCCCTATCACAATACGAGCAGTACTTC.

As concerns this clonotype: Sequence at one end of the junction differs from germline and may be a read error. The chain joins TRBV27 to TRBJ2-5; D ambiguous. The J call may not be correct, given that the DNA end is closer to TRBJ2-4. This CDR3 region has 18 residues. CDR1 and CDR2 from the germline V gene are MNHEY and SMNVEV (reference sequence). The CDR3 DNA reads as TGTGCCGGCAGTCCCAGGACGCGAAGGGTTGGGTCCAAAAACATTCAGTACTTC. Its translation is CAGSPRTRRVGSKNIQYF.

This clonotype appeared a few times. V and J are TRBV12-3 or TRBV12-4 and TRBJ2-7; 8 nucleotides line up with TRBD2. The CDR3 has 15 amino acids. V lost 4 bases and J lost 1; bases outside the gene matches: 6. The CDR3 coding sequence is TGTGCCAGCAGTTCCCAAGCGGGAGAGTCCTACGAGCAGTACTTC. Protein product: CASSSQAGESYEQYF.

The rearrangement links TRBV29-1 to TRBJ2-7; TRBD2 is a possible D gene (6 bases). Germline assignment: CDR1 SQVTM and CDR2 ANQGSEA. V was shortened by 2 bases and J by 0 bases, with 14 bases between the two germline ends. This CDR3 contains 15 residues. The CDR3 loop is CSVELTGAHSYEQYF. CDR3 nucleotides: TGCAGCGTTGAATTAACGGGAGCCCACTCCTACGAGCAGTACTTC.

At least ten counts were recorded for this clonotype. V usage is TRBV6-5 and J usage is TRBJ2-6; the D is unclear. V lost 0 bases and J lost 0, with 3 bases in between. The CDR3 sequence is 15 residues long. Per germline, CDR1 MNHEY and CDR2 SVGAGI. The CDR3 DNA reads TGTGCCAGCAGTTACTCCCACTCTGGGGCCAACGTCCTGACTTTC. The encoded protein is CASSYSHSGANVLTF.

This chain uses TRBV28 with TRBJ2-5; D perhaps matches TRBD2 (6 bases). The CDR3 has 18 amino acids. V was clipped by 6 bases and J by 11 bases, with 34 bases between them. CDR1 and CDR2 (germline): MDHEN, SYDVKM. For the CDR3, the DNA is TGTGCCAGCAGATTTGGGCAGGGTACAATACTAGCCAAAAACACTCAGTACTTC. Its translation: CASRFGQGTILAKNTQYF.

The chain joins TRBV6-5 to TRBJ2-1; 7 positions agree with TRBD1. Germline CDR1 reads MNHEY; CDR2 reads SVGAGI. V trimming: 5 bases; J trimming: 7 bases; junction bases outside the gene matches: 8. CDR3 length: 14 amino acids. CDR3 sequence reads: CASSRRDRGNEQFF. In DNA, the CDR3 is TGTGCCAGCAGTCGTCGGGACAGAGGGAATGAGCAGTTCTTC.

This clonotype showed up just a few times. The rearrangement links TRBV7-9 to TRBJ2-7; 11 bases are a match to TRBD2. Germline CDR1 is SEHNR and CDR2 is FQNEAQ (reference sequence). This CDR3 spans 16 amino acids. Unmatched junction bases numbered 7, after V lost 4 bases and J lost 2 bases. The CDR3 sequence is CASSSDRLAGPYEQYF. CDR3 nucleotides: TGTGCCAGCAGCTCCGACCGACTAGCGGGGCCCTACGAGCAGTACTTC.

This clonotype occurred many times. The chain carries TRBV9 and TRBJ2-7; no reliable D call. Germline V gene sequence: CDR1 SGDLS, CDR2 YYNGEE. The CDR3 contains 17 residues. The V gene lost 0 bases and the J gene lost 5 bases, with 21 bases spanning the gap. CDR3 region: CASSVDGQPAPSDEQYF. The CDR3 DNA follows: TGTGCCAGCAGCGTAGACGGCCAGCCTGCTCCTTCGGACGAGCAGTACTTC.

J is TRBJ2-3 and V is TRBV27; 7 bases agree with TRBD1. The V segment lost 2 bases and the J segment 3 bases; nucleotides outside the gene matches: 2. CDR3 length: 14 amino acids. Germline V gene data show CDR1 as MNHEY and CDR2 as SMNVEV (reference sequence). This chain's CDR3 is CASSLQTGTDTQYF. As DNA, the CDR3 is TGTGCCAGCAGTTTACAGACAGGGACAGATACGCAGTATTTT.

The rearrangement joins TRBV3-1 to TRBJ2-3; the match to TRBD2 covers 9 bases. V trimming: 3 bases; J trimming: 4 bases; junction bases outside the gene matches: 8. The CDR3 is 16 residues long. CDR1 LGHDT and CDR2 YNNKEL come from the germline V gene (reference sequence). The CDR3, as DNA: TGTGCCAGCAGCCATTTTCCGGGACTAGCTGCAGATACGCAGTATTTT. Protein product: CASSHFPGLAADTQYF.

This clonotype was recorded many times. V and J are TRBV7-2 and TRBJ2-5; D is tentatively TRBD1 or TRBD2 (6 bases each). Trimming took off 1 base at V and 11 bases at J, with 14 bases between the two ends. From germline, CDR1 is SGHTA and CDR2 FQGNSA. The CDR3 contains 13 residues. CDR3 bases: TGTGCCAGCAGCTTAGGGCTGAGGGGGGAGCAGTACTTC. Encoded protein: CASSLGLRGEQYF.

The chain recombines TRBV3-1 with TRBJ2-1; TRBD2 matches at 9 bases. This CDR3 contains 18 residues. V gave up 3 bases and J gave up 0 bases; unmatched junction bases: 9. CDR1 is LGHDT, CDR2 YNNKEL, per germline (reference sequence). The CDR3 nucleotides are TGTGCCAGCAGCCATAACGAGCTAGCGGGATACTCCTACAATGAGCAGTTCTTC. Its translation is CASSHNELAGYSYNEQFF.

The table lists this clonotype with a few counts. This chain links TRBV5-1 with TRBJ2-3, with D perhaps TRBD2 (5 bases). The CDR3 runs to 15 residues. Germline CDR1 and CDR2: SGHRS and YFSETQ. Trimming removed 5 bases at V and 2 bases at J, with 15 bases between. The CDR3 region has the DNA TGCGCCAGCAGTTCCACTTGGGAGAACACAGATACGCAGTATTTT. This codes for CASSSTWENTDTQYF.